Included here is one TCR beta chain sequence, with context. The antigen remains undetermined. The sample belongs to a study of OX40 agonist ivuxolimab in advanced cancers. Study summary: Partial response was recorded in three patients: one hepatocellular carcinoma and two cutaneous melanoma cases.

Study-wide results and limits: Low normalized T-cell clonal expansion also characterized some of the nonresponders.

Germline assignment: CDR1 SNHLY and CDR2 FYNNEI. V lost 2 bases, J lost 4 bases, and 17 bases lay in between. The CDR3 runs to 16 residues. Produced via immunoSEQ multiplex PCR; TCRdb's table is partial and in-frame only. The table lists tens of thousands of clones, around 80% of them singletons. The source is an adult with an advanced solid tumor such as melanoma, head and neck, liver or kidney cancer. The rearrangement uses TRBV2 and TRBJ1-2, with a possible D match to TRBD1 (5 bases). The material sequenced was CD4+ or CD8+ T cells sorted from blood, taken in a trial of the OX40 agonist ivuxolimab. CDR3 DNA: TGTGCCAGCAGTGAATGGAAACAGGCGAGGGGCTATGGCTACACCTTC. Translation: CASSEWKQARGYGYTF.